This T cell receptor (beta chain) was found in a study of early T cells in non-severe SARS-CoV-2 infection. Turning to the study itself: Unsorted whole blood bulk RNA was sequenced, with unpaired chains. Study-wide results and caveats: Matches to VDJdb favored anti-spike CD8 responses and missed private and CD4 specificities.

This clonotype was found many times. Antigen specificity is unknown. Germline V gives CDR1 ENHRY, CDR2 SYGVKD. V shed 10 bases and J 4 bases; nucleotides not matched to a gene: 9. CDR3 length: 14 amino acids. cDNA molecules, individually, were tagged with unique molecular identifiers. TCRdb re-analysed the 5' RACE reads in MiXCR, keeping a single row per CDR3 protein. Of approximately 40,000 distinct CDR3 sequences in the sample, roughly 6.6% are singletons; the top ten hold roughly 20%. This chain joins TRBV10-3 and TRBJ2-1; 8 bases agree with TRBD1. This receptor was taken from an adult who was a healthcare worker with PCR-confirmed SARS-CoV-2 infection or an uninfected control (not recorded which). This specimen was whole blood, taken at baseline. CDR3 sequence (DNA): TGTGCCACCCGGTCGGGACAGGATTACAATGAGCAGTTCTTC. This encodes CATRSGQDYNEQFF.